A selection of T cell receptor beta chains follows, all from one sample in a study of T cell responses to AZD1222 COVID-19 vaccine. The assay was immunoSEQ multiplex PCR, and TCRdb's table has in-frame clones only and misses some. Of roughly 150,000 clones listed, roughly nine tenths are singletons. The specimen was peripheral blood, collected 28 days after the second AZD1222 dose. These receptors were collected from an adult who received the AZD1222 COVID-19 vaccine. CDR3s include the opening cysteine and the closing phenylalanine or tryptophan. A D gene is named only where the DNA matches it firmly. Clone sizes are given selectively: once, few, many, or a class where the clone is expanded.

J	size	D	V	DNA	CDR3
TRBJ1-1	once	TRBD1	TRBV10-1	TGCGCCAGCAGTGAGAACGGGCAGGGGGGCCTAGCTTTCTTT	CASSENGQGGLAFF
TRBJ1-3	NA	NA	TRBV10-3	TGTGCCGCCCGGCCAGGGGCTACTGGAAACACCATATATTTT	CAARPGATGNTIYF
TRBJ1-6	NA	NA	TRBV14	TGTGCCAGCAGCCAAGATTTGGGGACTCATTCACCCCTCCACTTT	CASSQDLGTHSPLHF
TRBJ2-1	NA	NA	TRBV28	TGTGCCAGCAAAGGGGCAGGAACCTACAATGAGCAGTTCTTC	CASKGAGTYNEQFF
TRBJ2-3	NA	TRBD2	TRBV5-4	TGTGCCAGCAGCCACCCCGGACTAGGCACAGATACGCAGTATTTT	CASSHPGLGTDTQYF
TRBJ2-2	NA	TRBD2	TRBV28	TGTGCCAGCAGCACCCCGGGACTAGCGGGAGATAACACCGGGGAGCTGTTTTTT	CASSTPGLAGDNTGELFF
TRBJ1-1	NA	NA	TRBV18	TGTGCCAGCTCACAGGGGCGAAACACTGAAGCTTTCTTT	CASSQGRNTEAFF
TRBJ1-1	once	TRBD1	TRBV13	TGTGCCAGCAGCCGGGGGGGACAGGGGACCCCTGAAGCTTTCTTT	CASSRGGQGTPEAFF
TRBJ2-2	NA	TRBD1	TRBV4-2	TGTGCCAGCAGCCAGGTCCCAGGGGGCACCGGGGAGCTGTTTTTT	CASSQVPGGTGELFF
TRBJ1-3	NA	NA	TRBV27	TGTGCCAGCAGGCCCCTGGGTACTGGAAACACCATATATTTT	CASRPLGTGNTIYF
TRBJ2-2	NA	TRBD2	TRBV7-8	TGTGCCAGCAGCCTACCGTGGAGCCGCGGGAGATTTTACACCGGGGAGCTGTTTTTT	CASSLPWSRGRFYTGELFF
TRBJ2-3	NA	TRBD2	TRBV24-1	TGTGCCACCAGTGACACCGGGACTAGCGGTCCTAGCACAGATACGCAGTATTTT	CATSDTGTSGPSTDTQYF
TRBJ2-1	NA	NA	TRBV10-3	TGTGCCATCAGTGCCGGACATAACAATGAGCAGTTCTTC	CAISAGHNNEQFF
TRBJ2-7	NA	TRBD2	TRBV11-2	TGTGCCAGCAGACGACTAGCGGGATTAAGGGAGCAGTACTTC	CASRRLAGLREQYF
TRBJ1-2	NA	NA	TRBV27	TGTGCCAGCAGTCAACGGGGGAAGGGCTACACCTTC	CASSQRGKGYTF
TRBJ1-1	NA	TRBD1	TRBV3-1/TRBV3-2	TGTGCCAGCAGCCAAGGTGGGACAGTCACTGAAGCTTTCTTT	CASSQGGTVTEAFF
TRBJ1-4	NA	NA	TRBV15	TGTGCCACCAGCAGAGGGGATTTCGGCGAAAAACTGTTTTTT	CATSRGDFGEKLFF
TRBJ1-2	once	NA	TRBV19	TGTGCCAGTAGTTCTCGTATGGGGCGAGGCTACACCTTC	CASSSRMGRGYTF
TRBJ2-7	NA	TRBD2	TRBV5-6	TGTGCCAGCAGCTTGGCTGAGGGCGGGGGGGTCCTAAGGCAGTACTTC	CASSLAEGGGVLRQYF
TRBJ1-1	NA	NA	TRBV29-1	TGCAGCGTAAGTGACGCTTTCTTT	CSVSDAFF
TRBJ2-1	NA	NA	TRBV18	TGTGCCAGCTCACTGGACGAAAACAATGAGCAGTTCTTC	CASSLDENNEQFF
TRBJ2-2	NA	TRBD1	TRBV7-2	TGTGCCAGCAGCGCCTGGGACAGGGATATCACCGGGGAGCTGTTTTTT	CASSAWDRDITGELFF
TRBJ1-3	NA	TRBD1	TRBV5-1	TGCGCCAGCAGCTCCCGACCCGGGACAGGAGGAAACACCATATATTTT	CASSSRPGTGGNTIYF
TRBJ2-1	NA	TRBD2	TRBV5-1	TGCGCCAGCAGCGACCCGGGACTAGCGGACAATGAGCAGTTCTTC	CASSDPGLADNEQFF
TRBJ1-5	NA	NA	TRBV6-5	TGTGCCAGCAGCGGTACAGGTACTAATCAGCCCCAGCATTTT	CASSGTGTNQPQHF
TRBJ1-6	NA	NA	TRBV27	TGTGCCAGCAGTTTAGAGGGTCCGAGCTCCTATAATTCACCCCTCCACTTT	CASSLEGPSSYNSPLHF
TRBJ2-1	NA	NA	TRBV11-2	TGTGCCAGCAGCTTAGCTATCCGGGGCATTAAGTACAATGAGCAGTTCTTC	CASSLAIRGIKYNEQFF
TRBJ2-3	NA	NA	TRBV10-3	TGTGCCATCAGTGACTTCGGGAGAGTTACAGATACGCAGTATTTT	CAISDFGRVTDTQYF
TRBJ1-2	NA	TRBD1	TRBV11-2	TGTGCCAGCAGCTTAGAGTTTCTCCAGGGGGCGACGTATGGCTACACCTTC	CASSLEFLQGATYGYTF
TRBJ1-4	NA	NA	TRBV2	TGTGCCAGCAGTGTCGAAAAACTGTTTTTT	CASSVEKLFF
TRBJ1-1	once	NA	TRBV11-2	TGTGCCAGCAGCTTAGCTCGGGCTAACACTGAAGCTTTCTTT	CASSLARANTEAFF
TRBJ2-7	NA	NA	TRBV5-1	TGCGCCAGCAGCTTGGCCGGGATGAGCTCCTACGAGCAGTACTTC	CASSLAGMSSYEQYF
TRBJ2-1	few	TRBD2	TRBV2	TGTGCCAGCAGTGAGATAGCGGGAGGGCAGGGTGAGCAGTTCTTC	CASSEIAGGQGEQFF
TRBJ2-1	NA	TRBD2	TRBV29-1	TGCAGCGTTACGCGGACTAGAAATAATGAGCAGTTCTTC	CSVTRTRNNEQFF
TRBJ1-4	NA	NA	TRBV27	TGTGCCAGCAGTTTAGGGGCCATCGGTGAAAAACTGTTTTTT	CASSLGAIGEKLFF
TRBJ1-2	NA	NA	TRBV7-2	TGTGCCAGCAGCCAAACCACAACACTATCTAACTATGGCTACACCTTC	CASSQTTTLSNYGYTF
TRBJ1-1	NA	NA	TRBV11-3	TGTGCCAGCAGCGTTTCAGTCAAATCTGAAGCTTTCTTT	CASSVSVKSEAFF
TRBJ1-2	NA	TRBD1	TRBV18	TGTGCCAGCTCAGAACAGGGGGCACGTGGCTACACCTTC	CASSEQGARGYTF
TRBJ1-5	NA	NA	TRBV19	TGTGCCAGTGCACACTGGGGGGGCCGGGGCAATCAGCCCCAGCATTTT	CASAHWGGRGNQPQHF
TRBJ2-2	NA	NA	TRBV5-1	TGCGCCAGCAGTCAAGGGGCGAACACCGGGGAGCTGTTTTTT	CASSQGANTGELFF
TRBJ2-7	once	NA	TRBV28	TGTGCCAGCAGCGGGGGCAGGGGAGGTAATTGGTACGAGCAGTACTTC	CASSGGRGGNWYEQYF
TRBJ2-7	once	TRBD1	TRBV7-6	TGTGCCAGCAGCGTCCGGGACAGGGGTATGGGGGAGCAGTACTTC	CASSVRDRGMGEQYF
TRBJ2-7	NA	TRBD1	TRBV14	TGTGCCAGCAGCCCGGGGACAGGGCCTTCGGCGTGGGTCTACGAGCAGTACTTC	CASSPGTGPSAWVYEQYF
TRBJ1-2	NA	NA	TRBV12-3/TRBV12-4	TGTGCCAGCAGTTTATCACCGAACTATGGCTACACCTTC	CASSLSPNYGYTF
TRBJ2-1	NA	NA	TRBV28	TGTGCCAGCATGATACCCTACAATGAGCAGTTCTTC	CASMIPYNEQFF
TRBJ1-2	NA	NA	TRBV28	TGTGCCAGCAGTTTCTTGGGGTCTAACTATGGCTACACCTTC	CASSFLGSNYGYTF
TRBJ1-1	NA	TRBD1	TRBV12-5	TGTGCTAGTGGTTTGGGGGAGGGGGCTGGTTTCTTT	CASGLGEGAGFF
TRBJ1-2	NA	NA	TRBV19	TGTGCCAGTAGTCGCCGACAGGACCCTCAGTCATATGGCTACACCTTC	CASSRRQDPQSYGYTF
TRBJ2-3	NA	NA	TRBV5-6	TGTGCCAGCAGCTTGCGGGGGCTCACAGATACGCAGTATTTT	CASSLRGLTDTQYF
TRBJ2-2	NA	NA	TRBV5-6	TGTGCCAGCAGCCCGCGGAGGAGTTCGAACACCGGGGAGCTGTTTTTT	CASSPRRSSNTGELFF
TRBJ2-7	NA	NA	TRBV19	TGTGCCAGTAGTATAAGGGACAACTCCTACGAGCAGTACTTC	CASSIRDNSYEQYF